These 20 T cell receptor beta chains originate from one sample sequenced in a study of T cell responses to AZD1222 COVID-19 vaccine. Libraries were prepared by immunoSEQ multiplex PCR; TCRdb keeps only in-frame clonotypes and omits some of them. The data show 170,000 or so clones, 90% seen once. Sequencing used peripheral blood, obtained on day 0 of AZD1222 vaccination. These receptors were collected from an adult in good health.

The genes are TRBV6-5 and TRBJ2-2, with no clear D. Trimming left V 0 bases short and J 2 bases short, with 4 bases between. Germline CDR1 MNHEY, CDR2 SVGAGI. The CDR3 extends over 14 amino acids. CDR3: CASSYSHNTGELFF. CDR3 sequence (DNA): TGTGCCAGCAGTTACTCACACAACACCGGGGAGCTGTTTTTT.

This clone was observed a single time. The rearrangement links TRBV6-1 to TRBJ1-2, with TRBD1 as a possible D gene (6 bases). The length of the CDR3 is 20 residues. Trimming pared 3 bases from V and 4 bases from J, leaving 30 bases between. From germline, CDR1 is MNHNS and CDR2 SASEGT. The CDR3: CASSDPFIIQGQRAGYGYTF. The CDR3 coding sequence is TGTGCCAGCAGTGACCCCTTTATTATACAAGGACAGAGAGCCGGCTATGGCTACACCTTC.

The count of this clone is one. The V and J genes are TRBV4-1 and TRBJ1-2; D is undetermined. Germline lookup yields CDR1 MGHRA and CDR2 YSYEKL. The CDR3 loop spans 16 amino acids. Trimming took off 0 bases at V and 1 base at J, with 12 bases between the two ends. Written as DNA, the CDR3 is TGCGCCAGCAGCCAAGAACAGACTCTACATAACTATGGCTACACCTTC. Amino acid sequence: CASSQEQTLHNYGYTF.

The rearrangement links TRBV28 to TRBJ1-2; no clear D. The CDR3 is 13 residues long. Per germline, CDR1 MDHEN and CDR2 SYDVKM. The CDR3 DNA follows: TGTGCTATTATTTCGAACCCATATCAGGGCTACACCTTC. It yields the protein CAIISNPYQGYTF.

The chain links TRBV7-9 to TRBJ1-5; tentative D call: TRBD1 (6 bases). Trimming left V 1 base short and J 4 bases short, with 11 bases between. The CDR3 sequence is 15 residues long. The germline CDR1 and CDR2 sequences are SEHNR and FQNEAQ (reference sequence). CDR3 in DNA: TGTGCCAGCAGCTTAGAGGGGGGACGGAATCAGCCCCAGCATTTT. Its translation is CASSLEGGRNQPQHF. Full variable domain (remainder filled in from reference TRBV7-9 and TRBJ1-5): DTGVSQNPRHKITKRGQNVTFRCDPISEHNRLYWYRQTLGQGPEFLTYFQNEAQLEKSRLLSDRFSAERPKGSFSTLEIQRTEQGDSAMYLCASSLEGGRNQPQHFGDGTRLSIL.

This chain uses TRBV6-5 with TRBJ1-2, with D uncertain. Germline-derived CDR1 and CDR2 are MNHEY and SVGAGI. This CDR3 comprises 15 residues. The V gene lost 2 bases and the J gene lost 2 bases, with 12 bases spanning the gap. Here the CDR3 reads CASSYPLKENYGYTF. The DNA of the CDR3 is TGTGCCAGCAGTTACCCGCTGAAAGAGAACTATGGCTACACCTTC.

The chain has TRBV19 and TRBJ1-5; 8 positions agree with TRBD1. The CDR3 is 16 amino acids. The germline V gene encodes CDR1 LNHDA and CDR2 SQIVND (reference sequence). J was trimmed by 4 bases and V by 5 bases; bases with no gene match: 10. The CDR3, as DNA: TGTGCCAGTAGTGTACAGGGGGGATTTTTTAATCAGCCCCAGCATTTT. Its protein product is CASSVQGGFFNQPQHF.

This chain connects TRBV5-4 to TRBJ1-2; possibly TRBD1 for D (5 bases). This CDR3 contains 13 residues. CDR1 is SGHNT and CDR2 is YYREEE in the germline V gene (reference sequence). The V gene lost 1 base and the J gene lost 6 bases, with 10 bases spanning the gap. The CDR3 DNA is TGTGCCAGCAGCTTGTATGGGGGAGATGGCTACACCTTC. It translates to CASSLYGGDGYTF.

This chain uses TRBV28 with TRBJ2-1, with 9 bases fitting TRBD1. The CDR3 runs to 15 residues. The germline gives CDR1 MDHEN, CDR2 SYDVKM. The V gene end was trimmed by 6 bases and the J gene end by 2 bases; junction bases not matched to a gene: 5. CDR3 sequence reads: CASSGTGPPYNEQFF. The CDR3 DNA reads TGTGCCAGCAGCGGGACAGGGCCTCCCTACAATGAGCAGTTCTTC.

V usage is TRBV7-2 and J usage is TRBJ2-1; no definite D call. Trimming stripped 1 base from V and 5 bases from J, with 9 bases between. CDR1 and CDR2 from the germline V gene are SGHTA and FQGNSA. CDR3 size: 14 residues. CDR3 residues: CASSLGSFNNEQFF. DNA for the CDR3: TGTGCCAGCAGCTTAGGGTCTTTTAACAATGAGCAGTTCTTC.

V gene TRBV24-1 combines with J gene TRBJ1-1; 7 bases agree with TRBD1. Germline V gene lookup returns CDR1 KGHDR and CDR2 SFDVKD. J lost 6 bases, V lost 9 bases, and 12 bases had no gene match. The CDR3 extends over 14 amino acids. The CDR3, as DNA: TGTGCCACCGGTGGGGACAGACAGGTCCCTGAAGCTTTCTTT. Its translation is CATGGDRQVPEAFF.

V usage is TRBV11-3 and J usage is TRBJ2-3, with D tentatively TRBD1 (5 bases). CDR3 length: 15 amino acids. With 4 bases removed from V and 1 base from J, the gap between germline ends came to 12 bases. The germline V gene has CDR1 SGHNT and CDR2 YENEEA. The CDR3 sequence: CASSSTLQGTDTQYF. The DNA for the CDR3 is TGTGCCAGCAGCTCCACCTTACAGGGCACAGATACGCAGTATTTT.

This chain links TRBV6-5 with TRBJ2-2, with TRBD1 identical over 7 bases. J was trimmed by 7 bases and V by 2 bases; bases with no gene match: 7. This CDR3 is 15 amino acids long. Germline lookup yields CDR1 MNHEY and CDR2 SVGAGI. DNA of the CDR3: TGTGCCAGCAGTTACAGGGACAGCTTCAGCGGGGAGCTGTTTTTT. It is translated as CASSYRDSFSGELFF.

The chain couples TRBV5-1 to TRBJ2-1; D unclear. This CDR3 has 15 amino acids. V dropped 4 bases and J dropped 0 bases, with 11 bases sitting between them. Germline V gene data show CDR1 as SGHRS and CDR2 as YFSETQ. This chain's CDR3 is CASSADTSSYNEQFF. CDR3 in DNA: TGCGCCAGCAGCGCCGACACGAGCTCCTACAATGAGCAGTTCTTC.

The rearrangement links TRBV30 to TRBJ1-2; D gene unclear. From germline, CDR1 is GTSNPN and CDR2 SVGIG (reference sequence). Trimming took off 3 bases at V and 5 bases at J, with 7 bases between the two ends. The CDR3 is made up of 11 amino acids. CDR3 loop: CAWRLGYGYTF. CDR3 sequence (DNA): TGTGCCTGGAGACTGGGATATGGCTACACCTTC.

V usage is TRBV6-5 and J usage is TRBJ2-7; TRBD2 is a possible D gene (6 bases). This CDR3 has 13 residues. V gave up 6 bases and J gave up 2 bases, with 11 bases separating them. CDR1 MNHEY and CDR2 SVGAGI come from the germline V gene. The CDR3 nucleotides are TGTGCCAGCAGACGAGGGACTGCCTACGAGCAGTACTTC. It yields the protein CASRRGTAYEQYF.

This clone was seen only once. The chain combines TRBV28 with TRBJ2-7; 7 nucleotides agree with TRBD1. This CDR3 is built from 13 residues. CDR1 is MDHEN, CDR2 SYDVKM, per germline. Germline trimming cut 5 bases from V and 4 bases from J; bases unmatched to any gene: 5. The CDR3 DNA reads as TGTGCCAGCAGTCCGGGACAGAGTTACGAGCAGTACTTC. Translation gives CASSPGQSYEQYF.

This rearrangement joins TRBV18 to TRBJ2-7; perhaps TRBD2 as D (5 bases). V dropped 2 bases and J dropped 6 bases, with 11 bases sitting between them. The CDR3 runs 13 residues. Germline V CDR1 and CDR2: KGHSH, LQKENI. CDR3 coding DNA: TGTGCCAGCTCACCAACCCAACTAGGCGAGCAGTACTTC. This codes for CASSPTQLGEQYF.

The V and J genes are TRBV7-2 and TRBJ1-3; 7 bases align to TRBD1. Per the germline V gene, CDR1 is SGHTA and CDR2 is FQGNSA. J was trimmed by 2 bases and V by 4 bases; bases with no gene match: 14. This CDR3 contains 18 residues. The CDR3 coding sequence is TGTGCCAGCAGCTCCCTAGGGGGAGACAGGGTGACTGGAAACACCATATATTTT. It translates to CASSSLGGDRVTGNTIYF.

The chain joins TRBV14 to TRBJ1-3; 7 positions agree with TRBD1. This CDR3 comprises 18 residues. With V trimmed by 4 bases and J by 0 bases, 12 bases remained unmatched. The germline V gene has CDR1 SGHDN and CDR2 FVKESK. As DNA, the CDR3 is TGTGCCAGCAGCCCTTTTATGGGACAGACTTACTCTGGAAACACCATATATTTT. It codes for CASSPFMGQTYSGNTIYF.